This T cell receptor (beta chain) is from a study of T cell responses to AZD1222 COVID-19 vaccine. Study in general: Second doses that came at about 4 or about 12 weeks were put together.

This CDR3 comprises 14 residues. V was clipped by 1 base and J by 2 bases, with 8 bases between them. The germline CDR1 and CDR2 sequences are SGDLS and YYNGEE. The study, taken as a whole, reports: All repertoire sampling was performed exclusively after the peak T cell response. Once two AZD1222 doses were given, Spike-specific TCR breadth and depth went up.

A remark on this clone: Its specificity is not known.

Assay: immunoSEQ multiplex PCR; the TCRdb copy retains only in-frame clones and omits some. The table has roughly 150,000 clones, about 90% seen once. The sample in question was peripheral blood, obtained on day 0 of AZD1222 vaccination. The V and J genes are TRBV9 and TRBJ2-3, with D perhaps TRBD2 (5 bases). This clonotype originated in an adult in good health. The CDR3 sequence is CASSVSGNTDTQYF. For the CDR3, the DNA is TGTGCCAGCAGCGTATCGGGGAACACAGATACGCAGTATTTT.